The TCR beta chain described here comes from a study of blood T cell repertoires in COVID-19 (dated by TCRdb to the early 2020s). Regarding the complete study: Collaborator samples came from the United States, Italy and Spain and covered acute and convalescent phases of COVID-19. The repertoires were released in a freely available public database intended as a resource for research on the immune response to SARS-CoV-2. The material from the prospective study consisted of cDNA or gDNA derived from T cells, B-cell-depleted T cells, or PBMCs. Subjects who had been exposed to COVID-19, were actively infected with it, or had recovered from it provided the deeply sampled blood TCRbeta repertoires that made up the dataset. HLA class I and class II types, where available, came from metadata supplied by the sample provider rather than from assay-based typing. Sample metadata almost always included a de-identified subject ID, COVID-19 status, age in years and sex. The samples were drawn from the first 160 participants of the ongoing ImmuneRACE study and from 1,254 subjects provided by 6 global collaborators.

Participants in the prospective study were enrolled through a virtual design, were aged roughly 18 to 90 years, and lived in some 24 United States geographic areas. To assign participants to cohorts, the prospective study relied on clinical history that participants themselves reported in a screening survey and a study questionnaire. Recovered participants in ImmuneRACE Cohort 3 were defined by two consecutive negative NP/OP PCR tests, clearance by a healthcare professional, or resolution of symptoms. Mobile phlebotomists in the prospective study collected whole blood, serum and a nasopharyngeal or oropharyngeal swab from every participant. Participants in the prospective study had the option to provide additional blood draws and questionnaires over an approximately 2-month period. Before DNA extraction, prospective study blood samples were shipped either frozen or at room temperature. A note on this clone: Its cognate antigen has yet to be identified. No per-base quality is available; no much larger clone lies one base away.

Relative to germline, V is missing 0 bases and J is missing 8 bases, with 16 bases of the junction outside any gene match. CDR1 and CDR2, per the germline V gene, are SGDLS and YYNGEE. The CDR3, from cysteine to phenylalanine, totals 18 residues. Only the CDR3 DNA is retained, 54 bases long and in frame from the first base. Overall study results and their limits: The amount of clinical and demographic metadata varied by source and participant and was provided uncurated.

TCRbeta CDR3 regions were amplified from genomic DNA by means of the immunoSEQ Assay, a bias-controlled multiplex PCR. The source study handled its data this way. Within the assay, amplification of reference gene primers was used to estimate how many nucleated cells each sample contained. To quantify the absolute abundance of each unique TCRbeta CDR3 rearrangement, sequence reads were collapsed and filtered. For each sample, productive Simpson clonality was calculated as the square root of Simpson's diversity index over productive rearrangements. TCRdb carries this immuneACCESS record with in-frame sequences only. Its versions omit some clonotypes, under half of them owing to an unresolved V gene in the studies checked, with the rest unexplained. V, J and clone size derive from that table, while D and trimming were established from the DNA sequence. The sample table shows approximately 170,000 clones, and 84% are seen once. Roughly 12% of the sample comes from the top ten.

The sequenced material came from PBMCs or T cells enriched from blood (not recorded which). The TCR comes from a man aged 50 or older who had recovered from COVID-19. The receptor chain draws on TRBV9 and TRBJ1-4; TRBD1 fits 7 bases in the junction. The nucleotide sequence reads as follows: TGTGCCAGCAGCGTAGGCTCGGGAGGGGGCCTGATAGGGGAAAAACTGTTTTTT. Its translation reads: CASSVGSGGGLIGEKLFF.